The 20 T cell receptor beta chains below were found in one sample sequenced in a study of CD4 and CD8 cells across lung adenocarcinoma regions. Via MiXCR, TCRdb re-called the PCR reads, giving one row per CDR3 protein. Counted here are nearly 7,000 distinct CDR3 sequences, approximately 49% occurring once; the ten biggest clones make up 42%. Sequenced material: CD8+ T cells from the center of a lung tumor. The receptors shown here come from a male donor with lung adenocarcinoma. The CD4 and CD8 labels of this study may be unreliable.

This clonotype appeared once. V gene TRBV6-1 combines with J gene TRBJ2-5; TRBD1 aligns across 10 bases. The CDR3 is made up of 19 amino acids. The ends lost 0 bases at V and 5 bases at J; junction bases unmatched: 15. CDR1 and CDR2 (germline): MNHNS, SASEGT. The CDR3 sequence is CASSEAFGRTGGFWETQYF. CDR3 in DNA: TGTGCCAGCAGTGAAGCGTTTGGAAGGACAGGGGGTTTCTGGGAGACCCAGTACTTC.

The V and J genes are TRBV7-2 and TRBJ2-1, with D maybe TRBD2 (6 bases). Germline V lookup: CDR1 SGHTA, CDR2 FQGNSA. CDR3 length: 15 amino acids. V was pared by 1 base and J by 10 bases, with 17 bases between. For the CDR3, the DNA is TGTGCCAGCAGCTTAGAGATGGGGGGAAACTACGAGCAGTTCTTC. Protein product: CASSLEMGGNYEQFF.

The chain employs TRBV3-1 and TRBJ2-1; 11 bases agree with TRBD2. The CDR3 loop spans 13 amino acids. J was trimmed by 12 bases and V by 4 bases; bases with no gene match: 5. Germline-derived CDR1 and CDR2 are LGHDT and YNNKEL (reference sequence). Written as DNA, the CDR3 is TGTGCCAGCAGCCCAGATAGCGGGAGGGCGCAGTTCTTC. It is translated as CASSPDSGRAQFF.

This clonotype is labeled as large (0.1 to 1%). The chain recombines TRBV27 with TRBJ1-2; D not certain. This CDR3 region has 14 residues. The V end lost 0 bases, the J end lost 4 bases, and 9 bases lay between the germline ends. Germline CDR1 is MNHEY and CDR2 is SMNVEV (reference sequence). The CDR3 DNA reads as TGTGCCAGCAGTTTATCAGGCAGTCCCTATGGCTACACCTTC. Its protein is CASSLSGSPYGYTF.

The chain couples TRBV7-2 to TRBJ1-1; D ambiguous. Germline lookup yields CDR1 SGHTA and CDR2 FQGNSA. The CDR3 loop spans 15 amino acids. Trimming left V 5 bases short and J 10 bases short, with 23 bases between. The CDR3 DNA is TGTGCCAGCAGCCCCGGTTCAGGCATACTTCTGGGAGCTTTCTTT. Amino acid sequence: CASSPGSGILLGAFF.

The chain couples TRBV6-1 to TRBJ2-1; tentative D call: TRBD2 (5 bases). The CDR3 is 15 residues long. In germline, CDR1 is MNHNS, CDR2 SASEGT. Trimming left V 4 bases short and J 0 bases short, with 10 bases between. The CDR3 nucleotides are TGTGCCAGCAGTGGAGCGGCGAGCTCCTACAATGAGCAGTTCTTC. Its translation is CASSGAASSYNEQFF.

The V call is TRBV3-1, the J call TRBJ2-1; D possibly corresponds to TRBD1 (5 bases). The ends were cut back, 4 bases at V and 10 bases at J, with 14 bases in the middle. The CDR3 spans 13 residues. Germline V CDR1 and CDR2: LGHDT, YNNKEL (reference sequence). CDR3 region: CASSLSAPGEQFF. CDR3 coding DNA: TGTGCCAGCAGCCTCTCGGCACCAGGGGAGCAGTTCTTC.

Worth noting for this clonotype: An end of the junction differs from the germline gene, which may be a read error. The V and J genes are TRBV27 and TRBJ2-3; D remains ambiguous. The CDR3 is made up of 13 amino acids. From germline, CDR1 is MNHEY and CDR2 SMNVEV (reference sequence). Here the CDR3 DNA reads TGTGCCAGCGGCCTTACAAGCACAGATATGCAGTATTTC. This translates into CASGLTSTDMQYF.

The genes are TRBV6-1 and TRBJ2-1, with D perhaps TRBD2 (7 bases). Germline V gene lookup returns CDR1 MNHNS and CDR2 SASEGT. The CDR3 totals 15 residues. Trimming pared 1 base from V and 10 bases from J, leaving 17 bases between. The CDR3 sequence: CASSEGSLGGGEQFF. CDR3 DNA: TGTGCCAGCAGTGAAGGATCGCTAGGGGGGGGGGAGCAGTTCTTC.

The genes are TRBV7-3 and TRBJ2-1; 9 nucleotides match TRBD1. Unmatched junction bases numbered 5, after V lost 1 base and J lost 7 bases. Looked up from germline, CDR1 is SGHTA and CDR2 is FQGTGA. The CDR3 runs to 15 residues. The CDR3 here is CASSLRDRVLNEQFF. The CDR3 nucleotides are TGTGCCAGCAGCTTAAGGGACAGGGTCTTGAATGAGCAGTTCTTC.

This clonotype was recorded a few times. This chain links TRBV6-1 with TRBJ2-1; D might be TRBD1 or TRBD2, each matching 5 bases. Germline values: CDR1 MNHNS, CDR2 SASEGT. This CDR3 is built from 14 residues. V lost 8 bases and J 1 base, leaving 12 bases between the germline ends. The CDR3 region has the DNA TGTGCCAGCGGGGGATCCGGGTCCTACAATGAGCAGTTCTTC. Translated: CASGGSGSYNEQFF.

Many counts were recorded for this clonotype. The rearrangement uses TRBV7-3 and TRBJ2-2; perhaps TRBD2 as D (6 bases). Germline CDR1 reads SGHTA; CDR2 reads FQGTGA. V dropped 3 bases and J dropped 0 bases, with 11 bases sitting between them. CDR3 size: 16 residues. CDR3 sequence: CASSFVGGSNTGELFF. The CDR3 DNA follows: TGTGCCAGCAGCTTTGTGGGAGGATCGAACACCGGGGAGCTGTTTTTT.

This clonotype was observed at least ten times. V is TRBV6-1 and J is TRBJ2-1; unclear D gene. The CDR3 length is 12 residues. The germline V gene has CDR1 MNHNS and CDR2 SASEGT. V gave up 8 bases and J gave up 6 bases, with 11 bases separating them. As DNA, the CDR3 is TGTGCCAGCGAAGGGTTGGGCAATGAGCAGTTCTTC. Amino acids: CASEGLGNEQFF.

This rearrangement joins TRBV6-2 or TRBV6-3 to TRBJ2-5; D possibly corresponds to TRBD1 (5 bases). The last part of the DNA fits TRBJ2-7 better; the J call may be wrong. The CDR3 consists of 13 residues. CDR1 and CDR2 from the germline V gene are MNHEY and SVGEGT. CDR3 DNA sequence: TGTGCCAGCAGTTACTCGGACACCTACGAGCAGTACTTC. This gives the protein CASSYSDTYEQYF.

This clonotype ranks as large. This chain uses TRBV6-1 with TRBJ2-1; 13 bases agree with TRBD2. J gave up 4 bases and V 5 bases, and 2 bases lay outside the gene matches. In germline, CDR1 is MNHNS, CDR2 SASEGT. The CDR3 contains 15 residues. CDR3 sequence: CASSRLAGGYNEQFF. As DNA, the CDR3 is TGTGCCAGCAGTCGACTAGCGGGGGGATACAATGAGCAGTTCTTC.

V is TRBV6-1 and J is TRBJ2-4; TRBD2 is a possible D gene (6 bases). The CDR3 is 15 residues long. V dropped 4 bases and J dropped 10 bases, with 20 bases sitting between them. In germline, CDR1 is MNHNS, CDR2 SASEGT. The CDR3 DNA reads TGTGCCAGCAGTGCGGGGGTGCTCGCCAAAGATATTCAGTACTTC. The encoded protein is CASSAGVLAKDIQYF.

The chain is built from TRBV27 and TRBJ2-6, with no clear D. The assigned J gene may be wrong: the sequence end matches TRBJ2-3 better. This CDR3 comprises 14 residues. Germline values: CDR1 MNHEY, CDR2 SMNVEV (reference sequence). CDR3: CASSYSRGKDTQYF. The CDR3 DNA follows: TGTGCCAGCAGTTACTCCCGAGGCAAAGACACTCAGTATTTT.

V is TRBV27 and J is TRBJ2-1; TRBD1 agrees at 9 bases. Trimming at V came to 5 bases and at J to 6 bases, leaving 8 bases not matched to a gene. The CDR3 loop spans 15 amino acids. Germline V gene sequence: CDR1 MNHEY, CDR2 SMNVEV (reference sequence). CDR3 residues: CASSVYRDRANEQFF. The CDR3 DNA sequence: TGTGCCAGCAGTGTGTACCGGGACAGGGCCAATGAGCAGTTCTTC.

V gene TRBV27 combines with J gene TRBJ2-4, with 8 bases aligning to TRBD2. CDR3 length equals 16 residues. Germline assignment: CDR1 MNHEY and CDR2 SMNVEV (reference sequence). Unmatched junction bases numbered 19, after V lost 5 bases and J lost 13 bases. The chain's CDR3 is CASSARGAGAKNTQYF. The CDR3 DNA reads as TGTGCCAGCAGTGCCCGGGGAGCGGGAGCTAAAAATACGCAGTACTTC.

This clonotype rates as medium-sized. The rearrangement links TRBV27 to TRBJ2-1; 10 positions agree with TRBD2. Losses at the gene ends were 6 bases for V and 8 bases for J; bases not matched to a gene: 10. CDR1 is MNHEY, CDR2 SMNVEV, per germline (reference sequence). This CDR3 is built from 15 residues. CDR3 coding DNA: TGTGCCAGCAGCATCCTAGCGGGAGTGCGGGATGAGCAGTTCTTC. Translation: CASSILAGVRDEQFF.